This T cell receptor beta chain came from a study of technical replicates of blood from a few donors. Assay: immunoSEQ multiplex PCR; the TCRdb copy retains only in-frame clones and omits some. The sample yields nearly 70,000 clones, about 91% seen once. This sequence was found in a human donor in good health. Sample: T cells isolated from PBMCs.

CDR3 nucleotide sequence: TGTGCCAGCAGTTTTAGGGCAGGGCTCGACGAGCAGTACTTC. This codes for CASSFRAGLDEQYF. The V gene is TRBV28, the J gene TRBJ2-7; D perhaps matches TRBD1 (5 bases). The V gene's germline CDR1 is MDHEN and CDR2 SYDVKM. The CDR3 runs 14 residues. V was cut by 3 bases and J by 5 bases, with 14 bases left in between. Full variable domain (outside the CDR3, taken from reference TRBV28 and TRBJ2-7): DVKVTQSSRYLVKRTGEKVFLECVQDMDHENMFWYRQDPGLGLRLIYFSYDVKMKEKGDIPEGYSVSREKKERFSLILESASTNQTSMYLCASSFRAGLDEQYFGPGTRLTVT.